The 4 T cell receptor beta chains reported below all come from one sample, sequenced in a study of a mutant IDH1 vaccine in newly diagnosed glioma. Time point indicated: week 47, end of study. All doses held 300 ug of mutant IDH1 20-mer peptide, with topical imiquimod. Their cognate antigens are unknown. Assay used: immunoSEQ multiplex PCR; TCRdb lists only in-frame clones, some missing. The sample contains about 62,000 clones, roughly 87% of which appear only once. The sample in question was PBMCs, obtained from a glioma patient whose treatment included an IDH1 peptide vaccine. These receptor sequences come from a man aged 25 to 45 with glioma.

The CDR3 protein is CANPRGQSTDTQYF. The CDR3 region has the DNA TGTGCCAACCCTCGAGGACAGAGCACAGATACGCAGTATTTT. The J gene is TRBJ2-3, the V gene TRBV2; weak D call: TRBD1 (6 bases). Per germline, CDR1 SNHLY and CDR2 FYNNEI. The CDR3 covers 14 residues. With 10 bases removed from V and 0 bases from J, the gap between germline ends came to 14 bases.

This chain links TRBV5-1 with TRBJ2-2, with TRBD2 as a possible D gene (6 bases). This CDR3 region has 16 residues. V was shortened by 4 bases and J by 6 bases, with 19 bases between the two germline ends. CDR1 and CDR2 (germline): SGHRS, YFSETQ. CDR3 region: CASSQSGWGLSGELFF. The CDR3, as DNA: TGCGCCAGCAGCCAGTCAGGGTGGGGACTCTCCGGGGAGCTGTTTTTT. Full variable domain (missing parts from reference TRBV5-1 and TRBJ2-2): KAGVTQTPRYLIKTRGQQVTLSCSPISGHRSVSWYQQTPGQGLQFLFEYFSETQRNKGNFPGRFSGRQFSNSRSEMNVSTLELGDSALYLCASSQSGWGLSGELFFGEGSRLTVL.

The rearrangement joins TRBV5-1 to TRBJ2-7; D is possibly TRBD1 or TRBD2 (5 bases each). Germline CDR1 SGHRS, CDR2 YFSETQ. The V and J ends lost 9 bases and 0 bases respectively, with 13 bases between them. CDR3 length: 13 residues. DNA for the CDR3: TGCGCCACCTGCCGGGACGGCTCCTACGAGCAGTACTTC. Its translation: CATCRDGSYEQYF.

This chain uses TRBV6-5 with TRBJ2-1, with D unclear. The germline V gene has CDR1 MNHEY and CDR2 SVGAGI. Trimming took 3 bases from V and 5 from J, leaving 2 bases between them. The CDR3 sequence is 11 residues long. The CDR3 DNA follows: TGTGCCAGCAGTTATCACAATGAGCAGTTCTTC. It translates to CASSYHNEQFF.